This TCR beta chain was captured by sequencing in a study of blood T cell repertoires in COVID-19. Background on the study: Sample material is recorded as cDNA or gDNA derived from T cells, B-cell-depleted T cells, or PBMCs.

The assay was immunoSEQ multiplex PCR, and TCRdb's table has in-frame clones only and misses some. The table has about 20,000 clones, less than 85% seen once. In this sample, this clone turned up a few times. This CDR3 is built from 16 residues. V dropped 4 bases and J dropped 6; count of bases not matched to a gene: 14. Germline CDR1 and CDR2: SEHNR and FQNEAQ (reference sequence). The specimen was peripheral blood. The receptor was derived from an elderly man with acute or convalescent COVID-19. The genes are TRBV7-9 and TRBJ1-2, with 7 bases fitting TRBD1. The CDR3 nucleotides read TGTGCCAGCAGCTCCCCCCGTAGACAGGGCGGCGATGGCTACACCTTC. It translates to CASSSPRRQGGDGYTF.